Each of the 4 T cell receptor beta chains below was sequenced from the same sample in a study of CD8 T cells in ankylosing spondylitis. TCRdb passed the 5' RACE reads through MiXCR, listing each CDR3 protein once. The sample lists 200,000 or so distinct CDR3 sequences, over 10% occurring once. Sample: blood, either unsorted or a sorted T cell fraction (not recorded which). The receptors here all came from a female donor with ankylosing spondylitis or in good health (not recorded which).

This clonotype was counted many times. V is TRBV20-1 and J is TRBJ1-4; D not certain. The germline V gene has CDR1 DFQATT and CDR2 SNEGSKA (reference sequence). V lost 0 bases, J lost 14 bases, and 22 bases lay in between. The CDR3 covers 15 residues. CDR3 in DNA: TGCAGTGCTAGAGATCGAGTGACCCCGCAGGCCGGGCTGTTTTTT. Residues: CSARDRVTPQAGLFF.

Points on this clonotype: Since a much larger clone is just one base distant, this may be a read error. The rearrangement joins TRBV28 to TRBJ1-5, with TRBD1 as a possible D gene (6 bases). V lost 5 bases to trimming and J lost 2 bases, with 22 bases between them. The germline CDR1 and CDR2 sequences are MDHEN and SYDVKM. This CDR3 comprises 18 residues. This CDR3 reads CASSDGGPTPNGNQPQHF. CDR3 in DNA: TGTGCCAGCAGTGACGGGGGGCCCACCCCTAATGGCAATCAGCCCCAGCATTTT.

This chain's CDR3 is CASSHGTGGDNEQFF. In DNA, the CDR3 is TGTGCCAGCAGTCATGGGACAGGGGGGGACAATGAGCAGTTCTTC. The genes are TRBV13 and TRBJ2-1, with 11 bases aligning to TRBD1. CDR1 is PRHDT and CDR2 is FYEKMQ in the germline V gene (reference sequence). The ends lost 6 bases at V and 5 bases at J; junction bases unmatched: 6. The CDR3 totals 15 residues.

This clonotype was found many times. The rearrangement uses TRBV28 and TRBJ2-4, with TRBD1 matching over 7 bases. The CDR3 covers 15 residues. CDR1 is MDHEN and CDR2 is SYDVKM in the germline V gene. Unmatched junction bases numbered 9, after V lost 2 bases and J lost 8 bases. CDR3 bases: TGTGCCAGCAGTTTAAAAGGGGGCGTTGATCACATTCAGTACTTC. This sequence encodes CASSLKGGVDHIQYF.